Following are 10 T cell receptor beta chains from one sample sequenced in a study of cytomegalovirus exposure and HLA in healthy donors. A multiplex PCR was run with 60 Vbeta primers and 13 Jbeta primers. Assay: immunoSEQ multiplex PCR; the TCRdb copy retains only in-frame clones and omits some. The table shows about 130,000 clones, with over 9.5% occurring only once. Sequenced input: PBMCs. The receptors stem from a young woman in good health and CMV-seropositive.

There are a few counts of this clone. The chain recombines TRBV19 with TRBJ2-5; D is unclear. The V gene's germline CDR1 is LNHDA and CDR2 SQIVND (reference sequence). Trimming shortened V by 4 bases and J by 5 bases, and 11 bases separated the two germline ends. The length of the CDR3 is 13 residues. The CDR3 nucleotides read TGTGCCAGTAGTACCACAGTCGTGGAGACCCAGTACTTC. Translating gives CASSTTVVETQYF.

This clone was seen at least ten times. J is TRBJ2-7 and V is TRBV9; a possible D gene is TRBD2 (6 bases). The germline V gene encodes CDR1 SGDLS and CDR2 YYNGEE. This CDR3 has 14 amino acids. V lost 4 bases and J lost 1, with 12 bases in between. CDR3 protein: CASSPRLESYEQYF. As DNA, the CDR3 is TGTGCCAGCAGCCCTCGACTAGAATCCTACGAGCAGTACTTC.

This clone was seen a few times. J is TRBJ1-1 and V is TRBV6-6; D may be TRBD1 (6 bases). The CDR3 loop spans 14 amino acids. In germline, CDR1 is MNHNY, CDR2 SVGAGI (reference sequence). V shed 6 bases and J shed 3 bases, with 14 bases lying between them. The CDR3 spells CASRGRGGDTEAFF. The CDR3 DNA reads as TGTGCCAGCAGAGGGAGGGGGGGGGACACTGAAGCTTTCTTT.

This clone has just a few counts. The DNA for the CDR3 is TGTGCCAGCAGCCAGGGCACAGATACGCAGTATTTT. This sequence encodes CASSQGTDTQYF. The genes are TRBV13 and TRBJ2-3, with unresolved D. Trimming took off 5 bases at V and 1 base at J, with 4 bases between the two ends. Per germline, CDR1 PRHDT and CDR2 FYEKMQ (reference sequence). This CDR3 is 12 amino acids long. The whole variable domain, remainder taken from reference TRBV13 and TRBJ2-3, is AAGVIQSPRHLIKEKRETATLKCYPIPRHDTVYWYQQGPGQDPQFLISFYEKMQSDKGSIPDRFSAQQFSDYHSELNMSSLELGDSALYFCASSQGTDTQYFGPGTRLTVL.

This clone was found a few times. Additional DNA sequences in this sample encode the identical CDR3. The V and J genes are TRBV6-5 and TRBJ1-4, with D maybe TRBD1 (6 bases). The CDR3 loop spans 16 amino acids. CDR1 is MNHEY, CDR2 SVGAGI, per germline. V was clipped by 2 bases and J by 2 bases, with 12 bases between them. CDR3 nucleotides: TGTGCCAGCAGTTACACATACAGGGCCACTAATGAAAAACTGTTTTTT. The encoded protein is CASSYTYRATNEKLFF.

The V gene is TRBV6-1, the J gene TRBJ1-2; tentative D call: TRBD1 (5 bases). With 3 bases removed from V and 2 bases from J, the gap between germline ends came to 13 bases. Germline CDR1 reads MNHNS; CDR2 reads SASEGT. The CDR3 extends over 15 amino acids. The CDR3 sequence: CASSDLGAGNYGYTF. The DNA for the CDR3 is TGTGCCAGCAGTGACCTCGGGGCGGGAAACTATGGCTACACCTTC.

The V gene is TRBV5-4, the J gene TRBJ1-1; D ambiguous. This CDR3 spans 14 amino acids. Trimming removed 0 bases from V and 1 base from J, with 7 bases in between. Germline V gene sequence: CDR1 SGHNT, CDR2 YYREEE (reference sequence). CDR3 in amino acids: CASSLVGRNTEAFF. The CDR3 coding sequence is TGTGCCAGCAGCTTGGTTGGCAGGAACACTGAAGCTTTCTTT.

This chain connects TRBV29-1 to TRBJ2-6; a possible D gene is TRBD1 (5 bases). From germline, CDR1 is SQVTM and CDR2 ANQGSEA. The V gene lost 6 bases and the J gene lost 1 base, with 10 bases spanning the gap. CDR3 length: 14 residues. Here the CDR3 DNA reads TGCAGCGTCCTGACAGATTCTGGGGCCAACGTCCTGACTTTC. This translates into CSVLTDSGANVLTF.

This sequence joins TRBV5-1 and TRBJ1-2; tentatively, D is TRBD1 (6 bases). This CDR3 is 15 amino acids long. V lost 0 bases, J lost 2 bases, and 11 bases lay in between. Germline V lookup: CDR1 SGHRS, CDR2 YFSETQ. CDR3 DNA sequence: TGCGCCAGCAGCTTGGACAGGGATGGGAACTATGGCTACACCTTC. Translated, it gives CASSLDRDGNYGYTF. The full variable domain, completed using reference TRBV5-1 and TRBJ1-2, is KAGVTQTPRYLIKTRGQQVTLSCSPISGHRSVSWYQQTPGQGLQFLFEYFSETQRNKGNFPGRFSGRQFSNSRSEMNVSTLELGDSALYLCASSLDRDGNYGYTFGSGTRLTVV.

This chain connects TRBV9 to TRBJ2-1; the D gene is possibly TRBD1 (6 bases). V lost 4 bases, J lost 10 bases, and 18 bases lay in between. The germline gives CDR1 SGDLS, CDR2 YYNGEE. CDR3 length: 14 residues. The DNA for the CDR3 is TGTGCCAGCAGCACCTTCCCCACAGGGTTGGAGCAGTTCTTC. The encoded protein is CASSTFPTGLEQFF.